Sequencing of this TCR beta chain was carried out in a study of T cells after yellow fever vaccination. Germline loops: CDR1 MNHEY, CDR2 SVGAGI. The CDR3 runs 15 residues. V was cut by 6 bases and J by 9 bases, with 18 bases left in between. This clonotype has ten or more counts. TCRdb re-called the 5' RACE reads with MiXCR, one entry per CDR3 protein. Among more than 200,000 distinct CDR3 sequences listed, roughly 3.7% were seen once. Sequenced material: PBMCs, taken 15 days after the yellow fever booster vaccination. The clonotype originates from a man between 18 and 29 years old who received the YFV17D yellow fever vaccine. The V gene is TRBV6-5, the J gene TRBJ1-6; D unclear. CDR3: CASRPLWKVGSPLHF. In DNA, the CDR3 is TGTGCCAGCAGACCCCTATGGAAGGTCGGTTCACCCCTCCACTTT.